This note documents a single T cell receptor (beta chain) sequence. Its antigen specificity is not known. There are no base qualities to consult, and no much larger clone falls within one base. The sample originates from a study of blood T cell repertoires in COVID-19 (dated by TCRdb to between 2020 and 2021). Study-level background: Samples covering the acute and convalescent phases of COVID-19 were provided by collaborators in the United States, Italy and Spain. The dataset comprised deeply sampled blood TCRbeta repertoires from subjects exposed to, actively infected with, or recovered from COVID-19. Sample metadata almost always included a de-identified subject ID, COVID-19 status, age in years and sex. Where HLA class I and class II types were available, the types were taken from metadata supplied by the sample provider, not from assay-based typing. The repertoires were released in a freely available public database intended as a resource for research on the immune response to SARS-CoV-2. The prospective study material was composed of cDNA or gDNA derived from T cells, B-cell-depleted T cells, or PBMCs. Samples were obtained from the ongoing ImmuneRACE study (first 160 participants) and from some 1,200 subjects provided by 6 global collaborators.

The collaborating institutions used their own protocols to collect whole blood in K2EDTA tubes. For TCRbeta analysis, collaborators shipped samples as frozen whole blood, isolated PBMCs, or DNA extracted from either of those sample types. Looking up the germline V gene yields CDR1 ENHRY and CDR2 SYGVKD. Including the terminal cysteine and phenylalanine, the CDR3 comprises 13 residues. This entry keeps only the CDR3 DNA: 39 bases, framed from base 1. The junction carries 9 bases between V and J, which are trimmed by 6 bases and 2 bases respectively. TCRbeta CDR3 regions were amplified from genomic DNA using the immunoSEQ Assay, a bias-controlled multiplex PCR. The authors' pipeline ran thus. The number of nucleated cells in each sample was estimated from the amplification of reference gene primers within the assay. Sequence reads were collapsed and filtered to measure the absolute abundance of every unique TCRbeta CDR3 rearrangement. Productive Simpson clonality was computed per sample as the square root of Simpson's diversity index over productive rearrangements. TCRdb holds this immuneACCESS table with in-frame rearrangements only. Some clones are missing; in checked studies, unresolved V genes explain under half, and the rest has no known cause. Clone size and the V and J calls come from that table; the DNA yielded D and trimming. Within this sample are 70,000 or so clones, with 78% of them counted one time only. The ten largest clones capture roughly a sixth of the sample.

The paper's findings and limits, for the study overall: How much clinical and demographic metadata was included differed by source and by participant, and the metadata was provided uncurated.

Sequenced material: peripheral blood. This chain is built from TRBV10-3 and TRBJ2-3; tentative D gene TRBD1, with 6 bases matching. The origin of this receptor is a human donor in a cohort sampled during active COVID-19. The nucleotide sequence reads TGTGCCATCAGGGACAGAGACACAGATACGCAGTATTTT. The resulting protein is CAIRDRDTDTQYF.